This T cell receptor (beta chain) was sequenced in a study of T cell repertoires in cytomegalovirus infection. About the research overall: Both recently identified HLA-C-restricted and well-studied HLA-B-restricted CMV epitopes were used in the study. From public TCR beta signatures came an indication of both CMV infection and matching HLA type. Study-wide points: The ex vivo response was dominated by HLA-C-restricted CMV-specific TCR beta clonotypes. Totalled public TCR beta family frequency picked out people who carried CMV plus the relevant HLA.

In regard to this clonotype: Its antigen is undetermined. An end of the junction differs from the germline gene, which may be a read error.

Germline assignment: CDR1 DFQATT and CDR2 SNEGSKA (reference sequence). This CDR3 spans 17 amino acids. TCRdb reprocessed the reads with MiXCR, giving one entry per CDR3 protein. The data contain 700,000 to 850,000 distinct CDR3 sequences, over 25% of them singletons. This specimen consisted of cultured CD8+ T cells from PBMCs, obtained from culture after CMV antigen stimulation. This clonotype originated in a human donor in good health (CMV status not recorded). Some clones in this sample may be carry-over from other donors' samples. This chain joins TRBV20-1 and TRBJ2-3, with a weak D call TRBD2 (7 bases). Here the CDR3 reads CSASLFPRGASIDTQYF. CDR3 in DNA: TGCAGTGCTAGTCTCTTTCCTCGGGGGGCCAGCATAGATACGCAGTATTTT.